This entry concerns a single TCR beta chain. Antigen unknown. Survey level was the resolution at which the v3.0 immunoSEQ assay ran. Sequencing used immunoSEQ multiplex PCR; TCRdb keeps in-frame clones, though not all of them. Found here are about 43,000 clones, about nine tenths of them singletons; the top ten hold 4% to 5.5%. This sample was included in a study of long-term antiretroviral therapy in people with HIV. This CDR3 spans 14 amino acids. Germline values: CDR1 MRHNA, CDR2 SNTAGT. Trimming removed 3 bases from V and 7 bases from J; junction bases left unmatched: 5. Overall study findings and caveats: An increase in diversity followed ART, yet levels stayed below transplant donor controls. Across all time points, the repertoire was dominated by clones that expanded before ART. Blood dating 2004 to 2017 may reflect older ART regimens.

The sample in question was unsorted PBMCs, obtained 0.1 years before starting antiretroviral therapy. The clonotype was recovered from a woman aged 50 to 60 with HIV. The rearrangement joins TRBV6-4 to TRBJ2-1, with TRBD1 matching over 8 bases. The chain's CDR3 is CASSDHDRGNEQFF. CDR3 in DNA: TGTGCCAGCAGTGATCACGACAGGGGTAATGAGCAGTTCTTC.